Listed here is a single TCR beta chain. The data were obtained in a study of cytomegalovirus exposure and HLA in healthy donors. Both 60 Vbeta primers and 13 Jbeta primers went into the PCR. TCRdb's copy holds only in-frame clones and misses some; the assay was immunoSEQ multiplex PCR. Its table records more than 40,000 clones. Trimming stripped 0 bases from V and 4 bases from J, with 6 bases between. Per the germline V gene, CDR1 is SGHTA and CDR2 is FQGNSA. The CDR3 length is 14 residues. The rearrangement links TRBV7-2 to TRBJ2-2, with D unresolved. The TCR originated in a man aged 35 to 55 in good health and CMV-seropositive. Sequences were obtained from PBMCs. The CDR3 region has the DNA TGTGCCAGCAGCTTAGCGCGAGGCACCGGGGAGCTGTTTTTT. The encoded protein is CASSLARGTGELFF.